This note documents a single T cell receptor beta chain sequence. The target antigen is unknown. The germline CDR1 and CDR2 sequences are SGHRS and YFSETQ. This CDR3 is built from 17 residues. V lost 0 bases, J lost 1 base, and 14 bases lay in between. This sample is drawn from a study of cytomegalovirus exposure and HLA in healthy donors. Primers: 60 Vbeta forward and 13 Jbeta reverse. Under the authors' procedure: Approximately 11 million of the about 80 million unique TCR beta chains counted in a later analysis were shared. Assay used: immunoSEQ multiplex PCR; TCRdb lists only in-frame clones, some missing. V and J calls plus clone size are reproduced from that table; the DNA served to infer D and trimming. The sample lists about 130,000 clones, roughly 80% occurring once. General study results and limits: Upon later analysis, TCR association rates were observed to vary by HLA locus, being highest for DRB1 and lowest for HLA-C. In an earlier analysis, in some 500 donors, most V segments appeared productive either ~87% or ~30% of the time. The study labeled under 200 TCR beta chains cytomegalovirus-associated.

This clonotype originated in a male donor in good health and CMV-seronegative. V usage is TRBV5-1 and J usage is TRBJ2-1; perhaps TRBD1 as D (5 bases). Sequenced input: PBMCs. The CDR3 loop is CASSLGVSRGSYNEQFF. The CDR3 DNA reads TGCGCCAGCAGCTTGGGGGTCTCAAGGGGATCCTACAATGAGCAGTTCTTC.